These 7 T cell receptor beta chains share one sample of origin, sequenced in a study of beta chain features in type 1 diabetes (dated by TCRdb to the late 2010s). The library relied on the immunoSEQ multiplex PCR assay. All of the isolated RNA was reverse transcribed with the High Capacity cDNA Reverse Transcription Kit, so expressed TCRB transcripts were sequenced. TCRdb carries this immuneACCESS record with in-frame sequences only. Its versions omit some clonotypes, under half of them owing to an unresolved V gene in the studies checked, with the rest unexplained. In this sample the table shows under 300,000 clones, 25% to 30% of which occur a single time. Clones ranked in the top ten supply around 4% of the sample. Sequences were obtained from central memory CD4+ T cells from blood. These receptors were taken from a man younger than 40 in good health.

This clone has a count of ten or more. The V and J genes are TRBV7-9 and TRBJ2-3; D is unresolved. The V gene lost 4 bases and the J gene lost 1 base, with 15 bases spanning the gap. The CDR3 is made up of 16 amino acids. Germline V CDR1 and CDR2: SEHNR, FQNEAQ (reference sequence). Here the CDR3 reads CASSSPLRTGTDTQYF. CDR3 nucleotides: TGTGCCAGCAGCTCCCCACTCCGGACGGGCACAGATACGCAGTATTTT. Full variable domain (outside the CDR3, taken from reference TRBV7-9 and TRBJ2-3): DTGVSQNPRHKITKRGQNVTFRCDPISEHNRLYWYRQTLGQGPEFLTYFQNEAQLEKSRLLSDRFSAERPKGSFSTLEIQRTEQGDSAMYLCASSSPLRTGTDTQYFGPGTRLTVL.

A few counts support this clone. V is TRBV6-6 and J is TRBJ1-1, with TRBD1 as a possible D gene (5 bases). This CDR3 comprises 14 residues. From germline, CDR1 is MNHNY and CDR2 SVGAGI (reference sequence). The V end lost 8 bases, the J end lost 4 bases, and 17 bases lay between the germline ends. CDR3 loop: CASRSGVGSTEAFF. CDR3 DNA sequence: TGTGCCAGCCGTTCGGGGGTAGGGAGCACTGAAGCTTTCTTT.

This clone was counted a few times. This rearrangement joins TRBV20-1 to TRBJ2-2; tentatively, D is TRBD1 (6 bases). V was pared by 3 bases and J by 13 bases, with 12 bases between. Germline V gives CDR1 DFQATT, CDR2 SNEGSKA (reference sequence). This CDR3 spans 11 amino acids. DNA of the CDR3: TGCAGTGCTAGCACGGACAGTTGGCTGTTTTTT. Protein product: CSASTDSWLFF.

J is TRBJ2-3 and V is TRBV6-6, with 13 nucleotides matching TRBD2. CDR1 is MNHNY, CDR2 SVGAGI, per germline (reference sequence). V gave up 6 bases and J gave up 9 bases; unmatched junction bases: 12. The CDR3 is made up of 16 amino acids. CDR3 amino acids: CASRETSGRRYGTQYF. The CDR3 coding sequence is TGTGCCAGCAGGGAGACTAGCGGGAGGCGGTATGGAACGCAGTATTTT.

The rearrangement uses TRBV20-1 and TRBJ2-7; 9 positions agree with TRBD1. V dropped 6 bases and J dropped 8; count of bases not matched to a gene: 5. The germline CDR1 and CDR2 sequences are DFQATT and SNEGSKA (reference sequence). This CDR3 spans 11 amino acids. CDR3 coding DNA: TGCAGTGCGGTGGGGACAGGGAAGCAGTACTTC. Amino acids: CSAVGTGKQYF.

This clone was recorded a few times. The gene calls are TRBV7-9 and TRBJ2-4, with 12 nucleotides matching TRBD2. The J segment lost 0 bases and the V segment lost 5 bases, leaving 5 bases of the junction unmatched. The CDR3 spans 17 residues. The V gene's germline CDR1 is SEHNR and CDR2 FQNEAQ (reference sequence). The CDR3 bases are TGTGCCAGCAGCCACAGACTAGCGGGGGAAGCCAAAAACATTCAGTACTTC. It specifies CASSHRLAGEAKNIQYF. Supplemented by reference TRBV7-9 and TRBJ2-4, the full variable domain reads DTGVSQNPRHKITKRGQNVTFRCDPISEHNRLYWYRQTLGQGPEFLTYFQNEAQLEKSRLLSDRFSAERPKGSFSTLEIQRTEQGDSAMYLCASSHRLAGEAKNIQYFGAGTRLSVL.

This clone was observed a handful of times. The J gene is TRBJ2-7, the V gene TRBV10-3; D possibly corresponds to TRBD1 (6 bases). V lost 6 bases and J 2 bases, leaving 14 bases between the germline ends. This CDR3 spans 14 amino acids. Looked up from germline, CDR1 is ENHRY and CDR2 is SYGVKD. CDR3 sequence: CAIRLTGNPYEQYF. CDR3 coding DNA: TGTGCCATCAGATTAACAGGGAACCCCTACGAGCAGTACTTC.